This T cell receptor beta chain stems from a study of OX40 agonist ivuxolimab in advanced cancers. Study in general: Patients undergoing dose escalation presented with hepatocellular carcinoma, melanoma, renal cell or head and neck cancer.

Repertoires were generated with immunoSEQ multiplex PCR, while TCRdb's copy carries only in-frame clones and drops some. The sample includes roughly 52,000 clones, about 83% of them seen just once. There are 14 residues in the CDR3. Trimming removed 6 bases at V and 3 bases at J, with 13 bases between. Per the germline V gene, CDR1 is MDHEN and CDR2 is SYDVKM. The TCR comes from an adult with an advanced solid tumor such as melanoma, head and neck, liver or kidney cancer. The sequences come from CD4+ or CD8+ T cells sorted from blood, collected in a trial of the OX40 agonist ivuxolimab. The chain has TRBV28 and TRBJ2-3; TRBD1 might be the D (5 bases). The CDR3: CASRDIGWTDTQYF. CDR3 nucleotides: TGTGCCAGCAGGGACATAGGTTGGACAGATACGCAGTATTTT.